This is a list of T cell receptor beta chains from one sample in a study of blood T cell repertoires in COVID-19. Using immunoSEQ multiplex PCR, the repertoire was profiled, and TCRdb retains in-frame clones only, with some absent. The data show 330,000 or so clones, with approximately 90% seen just once and around 10% held by the top ten. The sequencing input was peripheral blood. The receptors shown here come from a man aged 30 to 45 with COVID-19, enrolled during active disease. CDR3s include the opening cysteine and the closing phenylalanine or tryptophan. A D gene is named only where the DNA matches it firmly. Clone size is stated in some rows and not others, as once, few, many or a class when expanded.

d_call	v_call	clone_size	j_call	cdr3_nt	cdr3_aa
TRBD2	TRBV24-1	once	TRBJ2-3	TGTGCCACCAGGCGGGGGAGTGCAGATACGCAGTATTTT	CATRRGSADTQYF
.	TRBV5-5	.	TRBJ1-4	TGTGCCAGCAGCTCCCCAGGGCCGGGTAATGAAAAACTGTTTTTT	CASSSPGPGNEKLFF
.	TRBV5-6	.	TRBJ2-4	TGTGCCAGCAGCTTTGGTAGAATCGACAAAAACATTCAGTACTTC	CASSFGRIDKNIQYF
.	TRBV6-5	.	TRBJ2-5	TGTGCCAGCACTCGAGACCGGGGGGAGACCCAGTACTTC	CASTRDRGETQYF
TRBD1	TRBV6-5	.	TRBJ1-5	TGTGCCAGCAGTTTAGGACAGGTCGCGGGGAATCAGCCCCAGCATTTT	CASSLGQVAGNQPQHF
.	TRBV7-2	.	TRBJ2-7	TGTGCCAGCAGTTTAGACATACGGGAACTCTCCTACGAGCAGTACTTC	CASSLDIRELSYEQYF
.	TRBV10-3	.	TRBJ1-1	TGTGCCATCAGTGACAGGGGTGGATACACTGAAGCTTTCTTT	CAISDRGGYTEAFF
.	TRBV6-2/TRBV6-3	.	TRBJ1-6	TGTGCCAGCAGTTACTCACAGGGATACAATTCACCCCTCCACTTT	CASSYSQGYNSPLHF
.	TRBV24-1	.	TRBJ1-6	TGTGCCACCAGTGATTCCGAGAGAAATTCACCCCTCCACTTT	CATSDSERNSPLHF
.	TRBV7-8	.	TRBJ2-7	TGTGCCAGCAGCTTTTCACAGGGCCGCTACGAGCAGTACTTC	CASSFSQGRYEQYF
TRBD1	TRBV4-3	.	TRBJ1-2	TGCGCCAGCAGCTCATCCCCGGGACAGAGGACCTATGGCTACACCTTC	CASSSSPGQRTYGYTF
TRBD1	TRBV5-1	.	TRBJ2-5	TGCGCCAGCAGCTTGGGACAGGGGGTTCGAGAGACCCAGTACTTC	CASSLGQGVRETQYF
.	TRBV19	.	TRBJ1-1	TGTGCCAGTAGTGTTCAGGTGAGCACTGAAGCTTTCTTT	CASSVQVSTEAFF
TRBD2	TRBV3-1/TRBV3-2	few	TRBJ2-7	TGTGCCAGCAGCCAAGGGCTAGCGGAGGGCTACGAGCAGTACTTC	CASSQGLAEGYEQYF
TRBD2	TRBV3-1/TRBV3-2	.	TRBJ2-7	TGTGCCAGCAGCCCACCGGGACTAGCTTCCCAGCAGTACTTC	CASSPPGLASQQYF
TRBD2	TRBV28	.	TRBJ2-1	TGTGCCAGCAGTATAACCGGGACTAGGGGCAATGAGCAGTTCTTC	CASSITGTRGNEQFF
TRBD1	TRBV7-2	few	TRBJ1-5	TGTGCCAGCAGCTCCTGGACAGGGGGCGGTCAGCCCCAGCATTTT	CASSSWTGGGQPQHF
.	TRBV19	.	TRBJ2-5	TGTGCCAGTAGTATAAGAGCCCAGGGGTGGGGGCAAGAGACCCAGTACTTC	CASSIRAQGWGQETQYF
TRBD2	TRBV6-6	.	TRBJ2-4	TGTGCCAGCAGTCCAGGGAGCGGGACCAAAAACATTCAGTACTTC	CASSPGSGTKNIQYF
.	TRBV9	.	TRBJ2-3	TGTGCCAGCAGCCTAAACACAGATACGCAGTATTTT	CASSLNTDTQYF
TRBD1	TRBV28	.	TRBJ2-3	TGTGCCAGCAGTCGGGACCACAGGGGAACTGTTACAGATACGCAGTATTTT	CASSRDHRGTVTDTQYF
TRBD1	TRBV5-4	once	TRBJ2-7	TGTGCCAGCAGCTCGCCCGGGACAGGGACCTACGAGCAGTACTTC	CASSSPGTGTYEQYF